The clone carrying this T cell receptor beta chain was seen at least ten times. What it binds is unknown. Separate cDNA molecules each had unique molecular identifiers attached to them. TCRdb reprocessed the 5' RACE reads with MiXCR, giving one entry per CDR3 protein. The table has 65,000 to 70,000 distinct CDR3 sequences, more than 9% seen once. This entry belongs to a study of early T cells in non-severe SARS-CoV-2 infection. Across the study: Sequencing of unsorted whole blood was done on bulk RNA, leaving chains unpaired.

Notes on the study in general: Database matching using VDJdb favored anti-spike CD8 responses, with private and CD4 specificities left missing.

Germline lookup yields CDR1 SGHTS and CDR2 YDEGEE. This CDR3 has 12 amino acids. Germline trimming cut 4 bases from V and 7 bases from J; bases unmatched to any gene: 4. The chain links TRBV5-8 to TRBJ1-1, with 7 bases that match TRBD1. The clonotype originates from an adult who was a healthcare worker with PCR-confirmed SARS-CoV-2 infection or an uninfected control (not recorded which). Specimen: whole blood. CDR3 in DNA: TGTGCCAGCAGCCAGGGGACAGTTGAAGCTTTCTTT. It is translated as CASSQGTVEAFF.